The 30 T cell receptor beta chains below come from one sample, sequenced in a study of Tregs in tolerant kidney transplant recipients. This table comes from immunoSEQ multiplex PCR, and its TCRdb copy is limited to in-frame clones, with some not included. The sample lists under 90,000 clones, roughly 91% occurring once. The nonmyeloablative bone marrow transplants came from related graft donors, with transient mixed chimerism. This sample comprised CD4+ T cells from blood (PBMCs), obtained 24 months after the transplant. The receptors were gathered from a human patient who received a combined kidney and bone marrow transplant. The graft donor may account for some of the T cells.

The V call is TRBV30, the J call TRBJ1-2, with 11 bases that match TRBD1. V lost 3 bases and J lost 3; bases outside the gene matches: 12. Germline CDR1 GTSNPN, CDR2 SVGIG (reference sequence). This CDR3 has 17 amino acids. Here the CDR3 reads CAWRSRTGGAGYYGYTF. DNA of the CDR3: TGTGCCTGGAGAAGCAGGACAGGGGGCGCGGGTTACTATGGCTACACCTTC.

Here the CDR3 reads CASRYTGGRYEQYF. The DNA for the CDR3 is TGTGCCAGCAGATATACAGGGGGCCGGTACGAGCAGTACTTC. The rearrangement joins TRBV28 to TRBJ2-7; 9 nucleotides align to TRBD1. V gave up 6 bases and J gave up 4 bases; unmatched junction bases: 7. Looked up from germline, CDR1 is MDHEN and CDR2 is SYDVKM. The CDR3 length is 14 residues. Full variable domain (remainder filled in from reference TRBV28 and TRBJ2-7): DVKVTQSSRYLVKRTGEKVFLECVQDMDHENMFWYRQDPGLGLRLIYFSYDVKMKEKGDIPEGYSVSREKKERFSLILESASTNQTSMYLCASRYTGGRYEQYFGPGTRLTVT.

Notes on this clone: Germline and junction disagree at one end, which may indicate a read error. The V call is TRBV5-1, the J call TRBJ1-2, with a tentative D call TRBD1 (6 bases). Germline CDR1 is SGHRS and CDR2 is YFSETQ. This CDR3 spans 13 amino acids. CDR3 sequence: CASSSGHVYGYTF. The CDR3 region has the DNA TGTGCCAGCAGCTCGGGACACGTCTATGGCTACACCTTC.

This rearrangement joins TRBV19 to TRBJ2-7; 7 nucleotides agree with TRBD2. The V gene end was trimmed by 3 bases and the J gene end by 0 bases; junction bases not matched to a gene: 14. CDR3 length: 18 amino acids. Germline CDR1 and CDR2: LNHDA and SQIVND (reference sequence). CDR3 sequence: CASSMGPTGAGSSYEQYF. DNA of the CDR3: TGTGCCAGTAGTATGGGCCCCACAGGAGCGGGGAGCTCCTACGAGCAGTACTTC.

The CDR3 nucleotides are TGCGCCAGCAGCTGGTGGGCTTTAGCGGGGGGAAACACAGATACGCAGTATTTT. Amino acids: CASSWWALAGGNTDTQYF. This chain uses TRBV5-1 with TRBJ2-3, with TRBD2 identical over 10 bases. V lost 3 bases, J lost 2 bases, and 12 bases stayed unmatched. This CDR3 region has 18 residues. Looked up from germline, CDR1 is SGHRS and CDR2 is YFSETQ.

A single count supports this clone. V usage is TRBV5-6 and J usage is TRBJ2-7; 9 nucleotides match TRBD2. In germline, CDR1 is SGHDT, CDR2 YYEEEE. The CDR3 extends over 16 amino acids. After removal of 4 bases from V and 2 bases from J, the junction contained 10 bases not matched to a gene. CDR3 amino acids: CASSLILSGGAYEQYF. The CDR3 region has the DNA TGTGCCAGCAGCCTCATCCTTAGCGGGGGAGCCTACGAGCAGTACTTC.

The chain joins TRBV19 to TRBJ2-3, with D maybe TRBD2 (7 bases). V shed 3 bases and J shed 4 bases, with 14 bases lying between them. CDR3 size: 15 residues. Germline V gene sequence: CDR1 LNHDA, CDR2 SQIVND (reference sequence). CDR3 amino acids: CASSMGGGRADTQYF. The CDR3 DNA sequence: TGTGCCAGTAGTATGGGGGGGGGCCGCGCAGATACGCAGTATTTT.

This clone was seen just once. The V gene is TRBV5-5, the J gene TRBJ2-5, with 9 bases that match TRBD2. V gave up 1 base and J gave up 4 bases; unmatched junction bases: 8. The CDR3 has 16 amino acids. Germline-derived CDR1 and CDR2 are SGHKS and YYEKEE (reference sequence). The CDR3 loop reads CASSLWGGGGLETQYF. CDR3 nucleotides: TGTGCCAGCAGCTTGTGGGGCGGGGGGGGATTAGAGACCCAGTACTTC.

This chain connects TRBV7-2 to TRBJ2-7; TRBD2 agrees at 8 bases. Germline CDR1 and CDR2: SGHTA and FQGNSA. This CDR3 spans 14 amino acids. The V and J ends lost 5 bases and 3 bases, in that order; junction bases with no gene match: 6. The CDR3 DNA is TGTGCCAGCAGCCACCGGGAGGGGATCTACGAGCAGTACTTC. Translating gives CASSHREGIYEQYF.

The J gene is TRBJ2-5, the V gene TRBV7-3, with TRBD1 matching 9 bases. With the DNA end fitting TRBJ2-7 better, the J assignment may be wrong. Germline V lookup: CDR1 SGHTA, CDR2 FQGTGA. The CDR3 has 15 residues. The CDR3 region is CASSLIGGQGNEQYF. Here the CDR3 DNA reads TGTGCCAGCAGCTTAATAGGGGGACAGGGTAACGAGCAGTACTTC.

This chain connects TRBV14 to TRBJ1-6; D uncertain. Trimming took 0 bases from V and 0 from J, leaving 15 bases between them. Germline CDR1 and CDR2: SGHDN and FVKESK. This CDR3 region has 19 residues. The CDR3 spells CASSQDRFRHSSYNSPLHF. The DNA of the CDR3 is TGTGCCAGCAGCCAAGATCGCTTTAGACACAGCTCCTATAATTCACCCCTCCACTTT. The full variable domain, with the rest looked up from reference TRBV14 and TRBJ1-6, is EAGVTQFPSHSVIEKGQTVTLRCDPISGHDNLYWYRRVMGKEIKFLLHFVKESKQDESGMPNNRFLAERTGGTYSTLKVQPAELEDSGVYFCASSQDRFRHSSYNSPLHFGNGTRLTVT.

The V gene is TRBV18, the J gene TRBJ1-2; TRBD1 might be the D (6 bases). CDR1 is KGHSH, CDR2 LQKENI, per germline. V lost 5 bases and J 8 bases, leaving 15 bases between the germline ends. This CDR3 has 13 amino acids. The CDR3 DNA reads TGTGCCAGCTCATCGGACAGAGACGGGGGCTACACCTTC. This sequence encodes CASSSDRDGGYTF. Full variable domain (missing parts from reference TRBV18 and TRBJ1-2): NAGVMQNPRHLVRRRGQEARLRCSPMKGHSHVYWYRQLPEEGLKFMVYLQKENIIDESGMPKERFSAEFPKEGPSILRIQQVVRGDSAAYFCASSSDRDGGYTFGSGTRLTVV.

V is TRBV4-2 and J is TRBJ1-5; 7 bases align to TRBD1. From germline, CDR1 is LGHNA and CDR2 YNFKEQ. J was trimmed by 5 bases and V by 0 bases; bases with no gene match: 4. The CDR3 is 15 amino acids. CDR3: CASSQEQGSDQPQHF. The DNA of the CDR3 is TGTGCCAGCAGCCAAGAACAGGGGTCGGATCAGCCCCAGCATTTT.

This clone was detected once. V gene TRBV18 combines with J gene TRBJ2-3, with 9 bases identical to TRBD2. CDR1 is KGHSH, CDR2 LQKENI, per germline. The length of the CDR3 is 18 residues. V lost 2 bases and J lost 0; bases outside the gene matches: 9. CDR3 nucleotides: TGTGCCAGCTCACCAATGGTAGCGGGGGACCCGAGCACAGATACGCAGTATTTT. Its translation: CASSPMVAGDPSTDTQYF.

The V and J genes are TRBV30 and TRBJ1-1; the match to TRBD1 covers 10 bases. The germline CDR1 and CDR2 sequences are GTSNPN and SVGIG (reference sequence). V lost 6 bases to trimming and J lost 5 bases; unmatched junction nucleotides: 12. The CDR3 is 15 amino acids. CDR3: CACYTKGQGGTEAFF. Written as DNA, the CDR3 is TGTGCCTGCTACACGAAAGGACAGGGGGGGACTGAAGCTTTCTTT.

V gene TRBV4-2 combines with J gene TRBJ1-5, with D possibly matching TRBD1 (5 bases). CDR3 length: 19 amino acids. The V end lost 0 bases, the J end lost 0 bases, and 18 bases lay between the germline ends. Germline loops: CDR1 LGHNA, CDR2 YNFKEQ. CDR3 amino acids: CASSQEVGGARTSNQPQHF. As DNA, the CDR3 is TGTGCCAGCAGCCAAGAAGTAGGTGGGGCGCGGACTAGCAATCAGCCCCAGCATTTT.

This clone was counted once. The chain carries TRBV4-1 and TRBJ1-2; TRBD1 is a possible D gene (5 bases). The ends were cut back, 0 bases at V and 6 bases at J, with 20 bases in the middle. The CDR3 is 17 amino acids. Germline V gene lookup returns CDR1 MGHRA and CDR2 YSYEKL. For the CDR3, the DNA is TGCGCCAGCAGCCAAGATTGGCGGCAGGGTCACTTTGATGGCTACACCTTC. It codes for CASSQDWRQGHFDGYTF.

V and J are TRBV21-1 and TRBJ1-5; no check of the table's D call, TRBD1, against the DNA was made. TRBV21-1 is a recognized pseudogene. The length of the CDR3 is 21 residues. The CDR3 DNA sequence: TGTGCCAGCAGCAAAATCCTTCCAAGGTGGGGGCGCGTTTGGGGCAATCAGCCCCAGCATTTT. Encoded protein: CASSKILPRWGRVWGNQPQHF.

The CDR3 nucleotides read TGTGCCAGCAGTTCTTATCGGTCAGGGAATTTCCATGGCTACACCTTC. It is translated as CASSSYRSGNFHGYTF. V gene TRBV27 combines with J gene TRBJ1-2; D is possibly TRBD1 (5 bases). Germline CDR1 and CDR2: MNHEY and SMNVEV (reference sequence). Trimming cost V 4 bases and J 6 bases, with 21 bases left between them. CDR3 size: 16 residues.

The chain employs TRBV21-1 and TRBJ1-1. TRBV21-1 is a known pseudogene. This CDR3 is built from 11 residues. CDR3 in DNA: TGTGCCAGCAAGAGATACACTGAAGCTTTCTTT. Translating it yields CASKRYTEAFF.

The chain couples TRBV5-1 to TRBJ1-5; unclear D gene. CDR3 length: 15 residues. Trimming left V 0 bases short and J 3 bases short, with 10 bases between. Germline CDR1 and CDR2: SGHRS and YFSETQ. The CDR3 nucleotides are TGCGCCAGCAGCTTGGATGGAGACTACAATCAGCCCCAGCATTTT. Its protein is CASSLDGDYNQPQHF.

The chain is built from TRBV20-1 and TRBJ1-4; D is ambiguous. CDR1 is DFQATT, CDR2 SNEGSKA, per germline (reference sequence). Trimming pared 5 bases from V and 5 bases from J, leaving 6 bases between. The CDR3 runs to 11 residues. Here the CDR3 reads CSAQLNEKLFF. The DNA of the CDR3 is TGCAGTGCTCAACTAAATGAAAAACTGTTTTTT.

J is TRBJ2-1 and V is TRBV10-3; D gene uncertain. The CDR3 is made up of 15 amino acids. The germline V and J ends were trimmed by 10 bases and 0 bases, with 16 bases remaining between them. Germline assignment: CDR1 ENHRY and CDR2 SYGVKD. For the CDR3, the DNA is TGTGCCACCAATCTAGTGGTCAGCTCCTACAATGAGCAGTTCTTC. It is translated as CATNLVVSSYNEQFF.

This clone was seen a single time. J is TRBJ2-7 and V is TRBV5-1, with 12 bases that match TRBD2. The junction had 5 bases not matched to a gene; V was cut back by 4 bases and J by 0 bases. The CDR3 loop spans 16 amino acids. From germline, CDR1 is SGHRS and CDR2 YFSETQ. The CDR3 bases are TGCGCCAGCAGCCGACTAGCGGGGGCTAGCTCCTACGAGCAGTACTTC. Amino acids: CASSRLAGASSYEQYF.

This clone was seen only once. The rearrangement uses TRBV30 and TRBJ1-5; TRBD1 is a possible D gene (5 bases). There are 19 residues in the CDR3. Trimming removed 0 bases from V and 0 bases from J, with 21 bases in between. From germline, CDR1 is GTSNPN and CDR2 SVGIG (reference sequence). The CDR3 here is CAWSVRGRGPHYSNQPQHF. CDR3 DNA: TGTGCCTGGAGTGTACGGGGGAGGGGCCCGCATTATAGCAATCAGCCCCAGCATTTT.

A single count supports this clone. J is TRBJ2-2 and V is TRBV7-2; 14 bases map to TRBD2. The ends lost 6 bases at V and 4 bases at J; junction bases unmatched: 7. Germline-derived CDR1 and CDR2 are SGHTA and FQGNSA. The CDR3 covers 17 residues. The CDR3 bases are TGTGCCAGCAGTCAAAGAGGACTAGCGGGAGGCACCGGGGAGCTGTTTTTT. Translation: CASSQRGLAGGTGELFF.

J is TRBJ1-1 and V is TRBV30; a possible D gene is TRBD1 (5 bases). Trimming removed 5 bases from V and 2 bases from J, with 9 bases in between. Per germline, CDR1 GTSNPN and CDR2 SVGIG (reference sequence). The CDR3 runs to 12 residues. As DNA, the CDR3 is TGTGCCTGGGGGGACTCAAACACTGAAGCTTTCTTT. It specifies CAWGDSNTEAFF.

The chain combines TRBV19 with TRBJ2-7; 10 positions agree with TRBD2. The CDR3 spans 16 residues. Trimming at V came to 7 bases and at J to 4 bases, leaving 13 bases not matched to a gene. Germline loops: CDR1 LNHDA, CDR2 SQIVND (reference sequence). The CDR3 nucleotides read TGTGCCAGTAAGCGAGCGGGAGGGCCAGGGGCATACGAGCAGTACTTC. The encoded protein is CASKRAGGPGAYEQYF.

The J gene is TRBJ2-2, the V gene TRBV7-3; D is unresolved. V was cut by 0 bases and J by 4 bases, with 6 bases left in between. The germline gives CDR1 SGHTA, CDR2 FQGTGA. The CDR3 extends over 14 amino acids. The CDR3 loop is CASSLTSGTGELFF. CDR3 DNA: TGTGCCAGCAGCTTAACGTCAGGCACCGGGGAGCTGTTTTTT.

The chain combines TRBV5-1 with TRBJ2-1, with D tentatively TRBD1 (5 bases). The CDR3 length is 14 residues. The V end was cut by 1 base, the J end by 7 bases, with 12 bases between. CDR1 is SGHRS, CDR2 YFSETQ, per germline. The CDR3 is CASSLQDTINEQFF. CDR3 nucleotides: TGCGCCAGCAGCTTGCAGGACACAATAAATGAGCAGTTCTTC.